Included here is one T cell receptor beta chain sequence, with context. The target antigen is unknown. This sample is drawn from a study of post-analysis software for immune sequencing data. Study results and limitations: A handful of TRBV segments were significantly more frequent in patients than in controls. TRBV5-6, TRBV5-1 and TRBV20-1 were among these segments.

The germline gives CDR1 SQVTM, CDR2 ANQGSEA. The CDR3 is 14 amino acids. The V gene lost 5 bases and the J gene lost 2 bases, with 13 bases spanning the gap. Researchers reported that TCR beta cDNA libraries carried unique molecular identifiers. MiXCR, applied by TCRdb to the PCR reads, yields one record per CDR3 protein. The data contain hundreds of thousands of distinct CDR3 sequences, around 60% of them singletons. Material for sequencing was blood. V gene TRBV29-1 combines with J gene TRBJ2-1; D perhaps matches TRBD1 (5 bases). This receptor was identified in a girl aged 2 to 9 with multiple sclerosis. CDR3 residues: CSVPRQSTYNEQFF. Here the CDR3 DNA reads TGCAGCGTTCCCAGACAGTCTACCTACAATGAGCAGTTCTTC.